This TCR beta chain is from a study of OX40 agonist ivuxolimab in advanced cancers. Some background on the complete study: Ivuxolimab, which targeted the costimulatory receptor OX40 (CD134), was an agonistic, fully human IgG2 monoclonal antibody. Partial responses occurred in three dose-escalation patients: two with cutaneous melanoma and one with hepatocellular carcinoma. Prior anti-PD-1, anti-PD-L1 or anti-CTLA-4 therapy was permitted, and about two fifths of dose-escalation patients had received checkpoint inhibitors. A male proportion of 82.7% and a mean age of approximately 60 years, ranging from 23 to 79, were recorded for the dose-escalation cohort. Intravenous ivuxolimab was administered to patients every 2 weeks at six dose levels: 0.01, 0.1, 0.3, 1.5, 3 and 10 mg/kg. Peripheral TCRbeta sequencing aimed to test whether ivuxolimab altered TCR sequence diversity and caused clonal T-cell expansion. The paper reports the monotherapy dose-escalation portion (N = 52 patients) of the phase I ivuxolimab trial. Of the roughly 52 dose-escalation patients, hepatocellular carcinoma was present in roughly 19, melanoma in approximately 15, renal cell carcinoma in 9 and head and neck cancer in 9. What the research found in general, with its limitations: At doses of 0.1 to 3.0 mg/kg, clonal expansion of both CD4+ and CD8+ blood T cells was observed from baseline to week 6. In the 0.1-3.0 mg/kg groups, partial responders were among the patients with the lowest normalized peripheral clonal expansion, particularly in CD8+ T cells. On average, CD8+ T cells showed more expanded clones than CD4+ T cells after ivuxolimab. Low levels of normalized T-cell clonal expansion were also seen in some patients who did not respond. The antigen specificity of the peripheral T cells that underwent clonal expansion was not determined.

Genomic DNA was extracted from sorted cells for sequencing of the TCRbeta CDR3 region. TCRbeta CDR3 regions were sequenced using the immunoSEQ Assay. The table comes from immuneACCESS by way of TCRdb, which keeps in-frame sequences with V and J called. Part of the clones is missing from these tables; in studies checked, under half for an unresolved V gene and the rest for unknown reasons. For this sample the table gives under 40,000 clones, of which about 83% were detected only once. About 34% of the sample lies in the top ten. CDR3 length: 15 amino acids, cysteine to phenylalanine. Just CDR3 DNA is preserved here, 45 bases in frame from base 1. In the germline V gene (reference sequence), CDR1 corresponds to SSHAT and CDR2 to FNYEAQ. Regarding this clone: This receptor's antigen is unknown. One end of the junction varies from germline; a read error may be responsible.

Patients with a history of autoimmune disease or receiving systemic immunosuppression were excluded from the trial. Peripheral blood for TCR sequencing was drawn from every dose cohort at baseline, at cycle 4 day 1 and at cycle 7 day 1. Samples came from an open-label, multicenter, first-in-human phase I dose-escalation trial of ivuxolimab. The trial enrolled adults with locally advanced or metastatic head and neck squamous cell, hepatocellular, melanoma or renal cell carcinoma. Before TCR sequencing, CD4+ T cells and CD8+ T cells from peripheral blood were sorted into separate populations. The receptor comes from an adult with an advanced solid tumor such as melanoma, head and neck, liver or kidney cancer. Sequenced material: CD4+ or CD8+ T cells sorted from blood, taken in a trial of the OX40 agonist ivuxolimab. The sequence joins TRBV7-7 to TRBJ2-1; matching of 6 bases hints at TRBD2 as the D gene. The sequence in DNA is TGTGCTAGCAGCTCGGGACTTAGCACCTACAATGAGCAGTTCTTC. Its coded protein is CASSSGLSTYNEQFF.